This T cell receptor beta chain was sequenced for a study of PD-L1 blockade in urothelial cancer. On the study more broadly: Every 3 weeks, patients received intravenous atezolizumab 1,200 mg, beginning 2014. At 3 weeks (second dose) and 6 weeks after starting treatment, blood was analyzed. Prior regimens of chemotherapy numbered 0 to 3 per patient. Male sex and bladder-origin urothelial cancer characterized about 90% of the roughly 29 patients.

Clones were read by immunoSEQ multiplex PCR, and TCRdb kept only the in-frame ones, dropping some. Altogether about 74,000 clones are present, less than 90% being singletons, with the ten largest covering less than 5.5%. The V end was cut by 3 bases, the J end by 5 bases, with 19 bases between. CDR1 and CDR2 from the germline V gene are SGHRS and YFSETQ. CDR3 size: 16 residues. This TCR was recovered from a man between 65 and 80 years old with urothelial cancer. Specimen: PBMCs, collected around atezolizumab (anti-PD-L1) treatment. The V gene is TRBV5-1, the J gene TRBJ2-3; tentatively, D is TRBD2 (6 bases). CDR3 loop: CASSSLGGKGRDTQYF. In DNA, the CDR3 is TGCGCCAGCAGCTCCCTTGGCGGGAAGGGAAGAGATACGCAGTATTTT.